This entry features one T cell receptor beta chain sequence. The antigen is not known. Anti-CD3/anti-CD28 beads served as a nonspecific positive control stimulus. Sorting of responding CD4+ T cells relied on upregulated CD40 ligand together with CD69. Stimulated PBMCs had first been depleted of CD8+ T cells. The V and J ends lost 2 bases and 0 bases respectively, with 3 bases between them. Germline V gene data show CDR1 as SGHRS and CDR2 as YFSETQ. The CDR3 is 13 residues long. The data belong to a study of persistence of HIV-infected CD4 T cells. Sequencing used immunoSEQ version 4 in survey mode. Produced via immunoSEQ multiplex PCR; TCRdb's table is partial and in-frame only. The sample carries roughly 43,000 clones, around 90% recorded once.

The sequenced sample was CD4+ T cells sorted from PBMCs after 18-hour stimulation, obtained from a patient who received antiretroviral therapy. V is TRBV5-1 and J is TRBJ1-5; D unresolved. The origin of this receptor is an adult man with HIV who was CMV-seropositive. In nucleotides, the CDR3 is TGCGCCAGCAGCTTAATTAGCAATCAGCCCCAGCATTTT. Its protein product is CASSLISNQPQHF.